Sequencing of this TCR beta chain was carried out in a study of blood T cell repertoires in COVID-19. For the study at large: T cells, B-cell-depleted T cells, or PBMCs supplied cDNA or gDNA.

Patients of the Seattle cohort, enrolled during active infection, were followed longitudinally. As processed by the authors: Scientists estimated how many nucleated cells there were by amplifying reference gene primers. Clones were read by immunoSEQ multiplex PCR, and TCRdb kept only the in-frame ones, dropping some. The V and J calls and clone size were taken over from that table, and D and trimming were inferred from the DNA. Counted here are 200,000 to 250,000 clones, under 90% occurring once; the ten biggest clones make up roughly 7.8%. The germline V gene has CDR1 DFQATT and CDR2 SNEGSKA (reference sequence). The CDR3 extends over 14 amino acids. V dropped 3 bases and J dropped 0 bases, with 11 bases sitting between them.

This clonotype was obtained from a woman older than 75 with COVID-19, enrolled during active disease. This rearrangement joins TRBV20-1 to TRBJ1-1, with D perhaps TRBD1 (5 bases). Sequencing was done on a sample of peripheral blood. This chain's CDR3 is CSASRGQMNTEAFF. The CDR3 DNA is TGCAGTGCTAGTAGGGGTCAGATGAACACTGAAGCTTTCTTT.